The clone carrying this TCR beta chain was seen a few times. Its antigen is currently unknown. The study recruited healthy Caucasian donors from Russia who were aged roughly 6 to 95. Researchers collected around 11 milliliters of peripheral blood from every single donor. Together with a sample-barcoded 5' primer, a J-beta primer mix was included in a second PCR lasting roughly 6 to 12 cycles. TCRdb reanalysed the 5' RACE reads using MiXCR and keeps one entry per CDR3 protein. The sample lists about 1.1 million distinct CDR3 sequences, more than 30% occurring once. The data are from a study of blood T cells in healthy people across ages. This CDR3 has 15 residues. V lost 1 base and J 4 bases, leaving 13 bases between the germline ends. Germline V lookup: CDR1 SGHRS, CDR2 YFSETQ. Whole-study findings and limits: While age rose, TCR beta diversity per million T cells dropped in a roughly linear way.

The receptor was derived from a young man in good health. Sequences were obtained from blood. V usage is TRBV5-1 and J usage is TRBJ2-3; D may be TRBD2 (5 bases). This CDR3 reads CASSLSGPTPDTQYF. CDR3 DNA: TGCGCCAGCAGCTTGAGCGGCCCTACCCCAGATACGCAGTATTTT. Using reference TRBV5-1 and TRBJ2-3 for the parts outside the CDR3, the full variable domain is KAGVTQTPRYLIKTRGQQVTLSCSPISGHRSVSWYQQTPGQGLQFLFEYFSETQRNKGNFPGRFSGRQFSNSRSEMNVSTLELGDSALYLCASSLSGPTPDTQYFGPGTRLTVL.